These 32 T cell receptor beta chains came from one sample sequenced in a study of metastatic and nonmetastatic thyroid tumors. TCRdb re-called the PCR reads with MiXCR. The sample lists about 35,000 clones, around 32% occurring once. None of the patients had undergone any treatment ahead of thyroid surgery. The sequencing input was blood. These receptors were collected from a female donor with papillary thyroid cancer or a benign thyroid nodule (not recorded which). Some clones in this sample may be carry-over from other donors' samples.

As for this clone: At one boundary the junction diverges from the germline segment, which might be a read error. V gene TRBV18 combines with J gene TRBJ2-2; 8 bases map to TRBD2. CDR1 is KGHSH, CDR2 LQKENI, per germline. This CDR3 comprises 16 residues. The CDR3 loop is CASSRDGRAHTWELFF. As DNA, the CDR3 is TGTGCCAGCTCACGGGACGGGAGGGCCCACACCTGGGAGCTGTTTTTT.

This chain connects TRBV20-1 to TRBJ1-6; 7 bases match TRBD1. From germline, CDR1 is DFQATT and CDR2 SNEGSKA (reference sequence). The CDR3 covers 14 residues. After removal of 2 bases from V and 7 bases from J, the junction contained 5 bases not matched to a gene. In DNA form, the CDR3 reads TGCAGTGCTAGATCGGGACAGCCAAATTCACCCCTCCACTTT. It translates to CSARSGQPNSPLHF.

This rearrangement joins TRBV30 to TRBJ1-1, with D maybe TRBD1 (5 bases). Germline V gives CDR1 GTSNPN, CDR2 SVGIG (reference sequence). V lost 4 bases and J 10 bases, leaving 13 bases between the germline ends. This CDR3 contains 11 residues. This chain's CDR3 is CAWTFMGVAFF. DNA for the CDR3: TGTGCCTGGACCTTCATGGGGGTAGCTTTCTTT.

Points on this clone: At one of its ends the junction is not consistent with the germline gene, which may arise from a read error. The chain is built from TRBV11-2 and TRBJ2-1, with D possibly matching TRBD2 (6 bases). The CDR3 spans 16 residues. Germline V lookup: CDR1 SGHAT, CDR2 FQNNGV. The CDR3 DNA sequence: TGTCCCAGCATCTTAGAGGTCCGTGGAGGGTACAATGAGCAGTTCTTC. This codes for CPSILEVRGGYNEQFF. Together with reference TRBV11-2 and TRBJ2-1, the CDR3 gives the full variable domain: EAGVAQSPRYKIIEKRQSVAFWCNPISGHATLYWYQQILGQGPKLLIQFQNNGVVDDSQLPKDRFSAERLKGVDSTLKIQPAKLEDSAVYLCPSILEVRGGYNEQFFGPGTRLTVL.

This clone appeared a few times. Compared with germline, one end of the junction differs, possibly owing to a read error. V gene TRBV6-2 or TRBV6-3 combines with J gene TRBJ2-1; 12 bases align to TRBD2. Germline lookup yields CDR1 MNHEY and CDR2 SVGEGT. This CDR3 is 16 amino acids long. CDR3 amino acids: CANSLERGLAGNEQFF. As DNA, the CDR3 is TGTGCCAACAGTCTCGAAAGAGGACTAGCGGGAAATGAGCAGTTCTTC.

J is TRBJ2-6 and V is TRBV2; D uncertain. Trimming took off 3 bases at V and 0 bases at J, with 12 bases between the two ends. Germline CDR1 and CDR2: SNHLY and FYNNEI. This CDR3 region has 17 residues. The CDR3 loop is CASSEMGQTSGANVLTF. In DNA form, the CDR3 reads TGTGCCAGCAGTGAGATGGGTCAAACCTCTGGGGCCAACGTCCTGACTTTC.

This clone was counted at least ten times. The rearrangement uses TRBV2 and TRBJ2-7, with D perhaps being TRBD1 or TRBD2 (5 bases each). CDR1 SNHLY and CDR2 FYNNEI come from the germline V gene. V was cut by 10 bases and J by 0 bases, with 19 bases left in between. CDR3 length equals 15 residues. The DNA for the CDR3 is TGTGCCATCCCAGGAAGGGGACCCAGCTCCTACGAGCAGTACTTC. Its protein is CAIPGRGPSSYEQYF.

CDR3 sequence reads: CASSQGTGGGTEAFF. CDR3 nucleotides: TGTGCCAGCAGCCAAGGGACAGGGGGGGGCACTGAAGCTTTCTTT. The rearrangement links TRBV3-1 to TRBJ1-1; 10 nucleotides match TRBD1. CDR1 is LGHDT, CDR2 YNNKEL, per germline (reference sequence). With 1 base clipped from V and 4 bases from J, the junction kept 3 bases outside the gene matches. There are 15 residues in the CDR3.

In this sample, this clone turned up many times. This chain connects TRBV7-8 to TRBJ2-4, with D maybe TRBD1 (6 bases). The V gene lost 5 bases and the J gene lost 8 bases, with 19 bases spanning the gap. From germline, CDR1 is SGHVS and CDR2 FQNEAQ. The CDR3 consists of 15 residues. The CDR3 DNA reads TGTGCCAGCAGCATGGACAGTTTTAAAGGAGACATTCAGTACTTC. It yields the protein CASSMDSFKGDIQYF. The variable domain in full, with the rest retrieved from reference TRBV7-8 and TRBJ2-4, is GAGVSQSPRYKVAKRGQDVALRCDPISGHVSLFWYQQALGQGPEFLTYFQNEAQLDKSGLPSDRFFAERPEGSVSTLKIQRTQQEDSAVYLCASSMDSFKGDIQYFGAGTRLSVL.

The genes are TRBV6-1 and TRBJ2-3, with D perhaps TRBD1 (5 bases). The V end lost 8 bases, the J end lost 2 bases, and 14 bases lay between the germline ends. CDR1 and CDR2 (germline): MNHNS, SASEGT. The CDR3 is made up of 14 amino acids. The CDR3 is CASAGKGNTDTQYF. The DNA of the CDR3 is TGTGCCAGCGCCGGAAAGGGGAACACAGATACGCAGTATTTT.

The V gene is TRBV5-1, the J gene TRBJ1-1, with D perhaps TRBD1 (6 bases). This CDR3 is 14 amino acids long. V lost 0 bases and J lost 3, with 9 bases in between. In germline, CDR1 is SGHRS, CDR2 YFSETQ. DNA for the CDR3: TGCGCCAGCAGCTTGGGTAGGGGGTACACTGAAGCTTTCTTT. Protein: CASSLGRGYTEAFF. Using reference TRBV5-1 and TRBJ1-1 for the parts outside the CDR3, the full variable domain is KAGVTQTPRYLIKTRGQQVTLSCSPISGHRSVSWYQQTPGQGLQFLFEYFSETQRNKGNFPGRFSGRQFSNSRSEMNVSTLELGDSALYLCASSLGRGYTEAFFGQGTRLTVV.

There are a few counts of this clone. This chain joins TRBV7-3 and TRBJ2-1; a possible D gene is TRBD2 (6 bases). V was shortened by 4 bases and J by 5 bases, with 15 bases between the two germline ends. CDR1 SGHTA and CDR2 FQGTGA come from the germline V gene. The CDR3 has 15 amino acids. The CDR3 nucleotides are TGTGCCAGCAGCTCCAAACGGTGGGGGGACAATGAGCAGTTCTTC. Translated, it gives CASSSKRWGDNEQFF.

This clone was seen many times. The chain has TRBV20-1 and TRBJ2-2; tentative D call: TRBD1 (6 bases). Germline CDR1 and CDR2: DFQATT and SNEGSKA (reference sequence). The CDR3 runs to 14 residues. V was cut by 2 bases and J by 0 bases, with 7 bases left in between. CDR3 in DNA: TGCAGTGCTAGACAGGGGACGAACACCGGGGAGCTGTTTTTT. As protein: CSARQGTNTGELFF.

The chain combines TRBV4-2 with TRBJ2-7; D remains unclear. Between the trimmed V and J ends, which lost 0 bases and 5 bases, there was a span of 14 bases. This CDR3 spans 15 amino acids. CDR1 LGHNA and CDR2 YNFKEQ come from the germline V gene. The CDR3 DNA sequence: TGTGCCAGCAGCCAAGACATGTCGTTCTGGAACGAGCAGTACTTC. Protein sequence: CASSQDMSFWNEQYF.

There are many counts of this clone. This chain links TRBV5-1 with TRBJ2-3; D perhaps matches TRBD2 (7 bases). Looked up from germline, CDR1 is SGHRS and CDR2 is YFSETQ. Trimming took off 9 bases at V and 2 bases at J, with 16 bases between the two ends. This CDR3 spans 14 amino acids. The CDR3 protein is CATSGGGLTDTQYF. Here the CDR3 DNA reads TGCGCCACCTCGGGGGGCGGCCTCACAGATACGCAGTATTTT. Full variable domain (rest looked up from reference TRBV5-1 and TRBJ2-3): KAGVTQTPRYLIKTRGQQVTLSCSPISGHRSVSWYQQTPGQGLQFLFEYFSETQRNKGNFPGRFSGRQFSNSRSEMNVSTLELGDSALYLCATSGGGLTDTQYFGPGTRLTVL.

This clone is medium-sized within its sample. The J gene is TRBJ1-2, the V gene TRBV30, with TRBD1 identical over 9 bases. J gave up 0 bases and V 2 bases, and 4 bases lay outside the gene matches. Germline V gene sequence: CDR1 GTSNPN, CDR2 SVGIG (reference sequence). CDR3 length: 15 amino acids. The chain's CDR3 is CAWSPGQGANYGYTF. DNA of the CDR3: TGTGCCTGGAGTCCGGGACAGGGAGCTAACTATGGCTACACCTTC. The variable domain in full, completed from reference TRBV30 and TRBJ1-2, reads SQTIHQWPATLVQPVGSPLSLECTVEGTSNPNLYWYRQAAGRGLQLLFYSVGIGQISSEVPQNLSASRPQDRQFILSSKKLLLSDSGFYLCAWSPGQGANYGYTFGSGTRLTVV.

The chain is built from TRBV4-3 and TRBJ2-6; TRBD2 agrees at 7 bases. CDR3 length: 16 amino acids. Trimming at V came to 0 bases and at J to 2 bases, leaving 1 base not matched to a gene. Germline V gives CDR1 LGHNA, CDR2 YSLEER. CDR3 in DNA: TGCGCCAGCAGCCAAGATGGGGGGGCTGGGGCCAACGTCCTGACTTTC. Its protein is CASSQDGGAGANVLTF.

This chain joins TRBV3-1 and TRBJ2-1, with D maybe TRBD1 (6 bases). V lost 2 bases, J lost 4 bases, and 12 bases lay in between. Looked up from germline, CDR1 is LGHDT and CDR2 is YNNKEL (reference sequence). This CDR3 has 15 residues. CDR3 protein: CASSQMGALYNEQFF. Written as DNA, the CDR3 is TGTGCCAGCAGCCAAATGGGGGCCTTATACAATGAGCAGTTCTTC.

This clone was seen repeatedly, ten times or more. This sequence joins TRBV5-1 and TRBJ2-1; TRBD2 might be the D (6 bases). CDR1 and CDR2 (germline): SGHRS, YFSETQ. This CDR3 region has 15 residues. The V gene lost 2 bases and the J gene lost 5 bases, with 14 bases spanning the gap. As DNA, the CDR3 is TGCGCCAGCAGCTTTGTACCAGGAGGGAACAATGAGCAGTTCTTC. Translation: CASSFVPGGNNEQFF.

In its sample, this clone ranks as medium-sized. The J gene is TRBJ2-7, the V gene TRBV5-1, with D maybe TRBD2 (6 bases). V was clipped by 0 bases and J by 3 bases, with 13 bases between them. CDR3 length equals 15 residues. Germline loops: CDR1 SGHRS, CDR2 YFSETQ. The CDR3 region is CASSLGGARGYEQYF. CDR3 nucleotide sequence: TGCGCCAGCAGCTTGGGCGGGGCCAGAGGCTACGAGCAGTACTTC.

The chain combines TRBV5-1 with TRBJ2-1; D unresolved. V was pared by 1 base and J by 5 bases, with 13 bases between. This CDR3 region has 15 residues. The germline CDR1 and CDR2 sequences are SGHRS and YFSETQ. This CDR3 is CASSLTRMVNNEQFF. The CDR3 region has the DNA TGCGCCAGCAGCTTGACCCGGATGGTGAACAATGAGCAGTTCTTC.

This clone was seen ten or more times. The chain joins TRBV5-1 to TRBJ2-3; TRBD2 matches 11 bases. Unmatched junction bases numbered 3, after V lost 4 bases and J lost 5 bases. The CDR3 runs 14 residues. The germline V gene has CDR1 SGHRS and CDR2 YFSETQ. The CDR3 is CASSELAGVDTQYF. DNA for the CDR3: TGCGCCAGCAGCGAACTAGCGGGAGTAGATACGCAGTATTTT.

This clone is medium-sized by share. Here the CDR3 reads CAWRSTSGRWAYEQYF. DNA for the CDR3: TGTGCCTGGAGGTCGACTAGCGGGAGATGGGCCTACGAGCAGTACTTC. The V gene is TRBV30, the J gene TRBJ2-7, with 12 bases aligning to TRBD2. Trimming took 3 bases from V and 2 from J; bases not matched to a gene: 8. The CDR3 consists of 16 residues. CDR1 is GTSNPN, CDR2 SVGIG, per germline (reference sequence).

Many counts were recorded for this clone. The chain employs TRBV7-2 and TRBJ1-1; perhaps TRBD1 as D (5 bases). There are 14 residues in the CDR3. CDR1 and CDR2 from the germline V gene are SGHTA and FQGNSA. Between the trimmed V and J ends, which lost 4 bases and 3 bases, there was a span of 12 bases. The CDR3 bases are TGTGCCAGCAGCTACGAGGGGCCTCACACTGAAGCTTTCTTT. The encoded protein is CASSYEGPHTEAFF.

The sample holds many counts of this clone. V is TRBV7-9 and J is TRBJ1-2; D is uncertain. V lost 1 base, J lost 6 bases, and 12 bases lay in between. Germline lookup yields CDR1 SEHNR and CDR2 FQNEAQ (reference sequence). This CDR3 comprises 14 residues. This CDR3 is CASSLVYESDGYTF. The CDR3 nucleotides are TGTGCCAGCAGCTTAGTATATGAGAGCGATGGCTACACCTTC.

This clone was seen a few times. The chain couples TRBV6-1 to TRBJ1-5; D gene ambiguous. CDR1 and CDR2 from the germline V gene are MNHNS and SASEGT. This CDR3 is 13 amino acids long. The germline V and J ends were trimmed by 1 base and 7 bases, with 8 bases remaining between them. In nucleotides, the CDR3 is TGTGCCAGCAGTGAAGGGGCGGGACAGCCCCAGCATTTT. Protein: CASSEGAGQPQHF.

In its sample, this clone was seen many times. The chain couples TRBV9 to TRBJ2-3; a weak D match, TRBD2 (7 bases). The CDR3 totals 15 residues. CDR1 SGDLS and CDR2 YYNGEE come from the germline V gene. The V end lost 2 bases, the J end lost 5 bases, and 15 bases lay between the germline ends. Here the CDR3 reads CASSVGGQGGDTQYF. In DNA form, the CDR3 reads TGTGCCAGCAGCGTGGGGGGGCAAGGTGGAGATACGCAGTATTTT.

This clone is labeled as medium-sized. The chain recombines TRBV12-3 or TRBV12-4 with TRBJ2-1, with a tentative D call TRBD1 (6 bases). This CDR3 has 15 residues. V shed 5 bases and J shed 2 bases, with 13 bases lying between them. The CDR3 region has the DNA TGTGCCAGCAGTCCCCCAGGGGAACCCTACAATGAGCAGTTCTTC. Protein: CASSPPGEPYNEQFF.

This clone turned up a few times. The rearrangement uses TRBV12-3 or TRBV12-4 and TRBJ2-7; 7 nucleotides align to TRBD2. With 8 bases clipped from V and 3 bases from J, the junction kept 7 bases outside the gene matches. The CDR3 sequence is 13 residues long. In DNA form, the CDR3 reads TGTGCCAGCGAGGGAGGGTTGGGCTACGAGCAGTACTTC. Its protein product is CASEGGLGYEQYF.

This clone was recorded many times. The rearrangement joins TRBV6-4 to TRBJ2-3; 8 bases are shared with TRBD2. Germline assignment: CDR1 MRHNA and CDR2 SNTAGT. After removal of 0 bases from V and 5 bases from J, the junction contained 4 bases not matched to a gene. The CDR3 covers 15 residues. The CDR3 protein is CASSDSSGGGDTQYF. CDR3 bases: TGTGCCAGCAGTGACTCCAGCGGGGGTGGAGATACGCAGTATTTT.

This clone is medium-sized. The chain combines TRBV27 with TRBJ2-7; 9 bases agree with TRBD1. Germline trimming cut 5 bases from V and 7 bases from J; bases unmatched to any gene: 12. The CDR3 runs to 15 residues. Germline-derived CDR1 and CDR2 are MNHEY and SMNVEV (reference sequence). The CDR3 nucleotides are TGTGCCAGCAGTATAAAACCGGGACAGGGCAAGGAGCAGTACTTC. As protein: CASSIKPGQGKEQYF.

This clone was observed a few times. CDR3 sequence reads: CASIFGGRDGTEAFF. The CDR3 region has the DNA TGTGCCAGCATTTTTGGGGGACGCGATGGCACTGAAGCTTTCTTT. The chain couples TRBV28 to TRBJ1-1; D is perhaps TRBD1 (5 bases). Deletions cut 7 bases from V and 4 bases from J, with 19 bases between. The CDR3 runs 15 residues. Germline lookup yields CDR1 MDHEN and CDR2 SYDVKM.